Presented here are 18 T cell receptor beta chains from one specimen sequenced in a study of PD-L1 blockade in urothelial cancer. Time point in this sample: pretreatment peripheral blood. Data came from immunoSEQ multiplex PCR; TCRdb stores just in-frame clones and leaves some out. The sample comprises fewer than 40,000 clones, roughly 90% of which are singletons, and around 11% rests with the top ten. Sequences were derived from PBMCs, sampled around atezolizumab (anti-PD-L1) treatment. All receptors derive from an older woman with urothelial cancer.

The V and J genes are TRBV15 and TRBJ1-1, with D possibly matching TRBD1 (5 bases). The V gene lost 1 base and the J gene lost 7 bases, with 13 bases spanning the gap. Germline values: CDR1 LNHNV, CDR2 YYDKDF (reference sequence). The CDR3 has 14 residues. CDR3: CATSRAASDIEAFF. The CDR3, as DNA: TGTGCCACCAGCAGAGCAGCGTCGGACATTGAAGCTTTCTTT.

This chain joins TRBV9 and TRBJ2-1; 13 nucleotides align to TRBD2. Trimming cost V 4 bases and J 4 bases; bases outside gene matches: 2. Germline V lookup: CDR1 SGDLS, CDR2 YYNGEE. The CDR3 spans 15 residues. The CDR3 region is CASSLTSGRYNEQFF. The DNA for the CDR3 is TGTGCCAGCAGCTTGACTAGCGGGAGGTACAATGAGCAGTTCTTC.

The chain couples TRBV6-4 to TRBJ2-2; possible D gene TRBD2, 5 bases. Germline CDR1 is MRHNA and CDR2 is SNTAGT. The CDR3 has 15 residues. V was clipped by 3 bases and J by 4 bases, with 12 bases between them. CDR3 sequence reads: CASSDRPRGTGELFF. CDR3 sequence (DNA): TGTGCCAGCAGTGATAGACCTCGGGGCACCGGGGAGCTGTTTTTT.

The chain recombines TRBV5-4 with TRBJ2-3; the match to TRBD2 covers 15 bases. Germline assignment: CDR1 SGHNT and CDR2 YYREEE (reference sequence). This CDR3 is built from 15 residues. Losses at the gene ends were 5 bases for V and 3 bases for J; bases not matched to a gene: 1. The CDR3 is CASRGTSGRTDTQYF. CDR3 in DNA: TGTGCCAGCAGGGGGACTAGCGGGAGGACAGATACGCAGTATTTT.

The rearrangement joins TRBV2 to TRBJ2-7; D gene ambiguous. The CDR3 covers 11 residues. Deletions cut 6 bases from V and 4 bases from J, with 7 bases between. From germline, CDR1 is SNHLY and CDR2 FYNNEI. CDR3: CASSPVYEQYF. For the CDR3, the DNA is TGTGCCAGCAGCCCTGTATACGAGCAGTACTTC.

This sequence joins TRBV15 and TRBJ2-5; possibly TRBD1 for D (6 bases). Germline CDR1 is LNHNV and CDR2 is YYDKDF (reference sequence). V lost 0 bases and J lost 5, with 16 bases in between. The CDR3 loop spans 16 amino acids. DNA of the CDR3: TGTGCCACCAGCAGAGATGTGCAGGGGCGGGTGGAGACCCAGTACTTC. Amino acid sequence: CATSRDVQGRVETQYF.

The chain carries TRBV25-1 and TRBJ2-5; 9 bases fit TRBD2. CDR3 length: 15 residues. The V segment lost 3 bases and the J segment 3 bases; nucleotides outside the gene matches: 5. Germline loops: CDR1 MGHDK, CDR2 SYGVNS. Here the CDR3 DNA reads TGTGCCAGCAGTGAGTGGACTAGCGAAGAAGAGACCCAGTACTTC. Amino acid sequence: CASSEWTSEEETQYF.

The chain is built from TRBV6-6 and TRBJ2-1; 9 bases match TRBD1. Germline V CDR1 and CDR2: MNHNY, SVGAGI (reference sequence). The CDR3 extends over 16 amino acids. The ends lost 7 bases at V and 3 bases at J; junction bases unmatched: 10. CDR3: CASTKTKGQGYNEQFF. CDR3 nucleotide sequence: TGTGCCAGCACCAAGACTAAGGGACAGGGCTACAATGAGCAGTTCTTC.

J is TRBJ1-1 and V is TRBV5-4; D possibly corresponds to TRBD1 (5 bases). CDR1 SGHNT and CDR2 YYREEE come from the germline V gene (reference sequence). The V end was cut by 4 bases, the J end by 0 bases, with 25 bases between. This CDR3 contains 19 residues. The DNA of the CDR3 is TGTGCCAGCAGCCCCCCGAGAGGCGGGCGGGGGAATATGAACACTGAAGCTTTCTTT. Protein: CASSPPRGGRGNMNTEAFF. The entire variable domain, with the rest obtained from reference TRBV5-4 and TRBJ1-1, is as follows: ETGVTQSPTHLIKTRGQQVTLRCSSQSGHNTVSWYQQALGQGPQFIFQYYREEENGRGNFPPRFSGLQFPNYSSELNVNALELDDSALYLCASSPPRGGRGNMNTEAFFGQGTRLTVV.

The chain uses TRBV7-9 and TRBJ2-1; perhaps TRBD1 as D (6 bases). Between the trimmed V and J ends, which lost 3 bases and 6 bases, there was a span of 18 bases. Looked up from germline, CDR1 is SEHNR and CDR2 is FQNEAQ (reference sequence). The CDR3 extends over 16 amino acids. The CDR3 spells CASSFLQGQPFNEQFF. DNA of the CDR3: TGTGCCAGCAGCTTTCTACAGGGACAACCCTTCAATGAGCAGTTCTTC. Supplemented by reference TRBV7-9 and TRBJ2-1, the full variable domain reads DTGVSQNPRHKITKRGQNVTFRCDPISEHNRLYWYRQTLGQGPEFLTYFQNEAQLEKSRLLSDRFSAERPKGSFSTLEIQRTEQGDSAMYLCASSFLQGQPFNEQFFGPGTRLTVL.

The chain couples TRBV11-2 to TRBJ2-7; 8 bases agree with TRBD1. Trimming took 4 bases from V and 5 from J; bases not matched to a gene: 1. Per germline, CDR1 SGHAT and CDR2 FQNNGV. CDR3 length equals 12 residues. The CDR3, as DNA: TGTGCCAGCAGCTCACAGGGGGACGAGCAGTACTTC. This sequence encodes CASSSQGDEQYF.

The rearrangement joins TRBV5-1 to TRBJ2-7; D gene unclear. The CDR3 is 15 residues long. CDR1 and CDR2 from the germline V gene are SGHRS and YFSETQ. V was cut by 0 bases and J by 3 bases, with 13 bases left in between. CDR3 sequence reads: CASSLGSGLFYEQYF. In nucleotides, the CDR3 is TGCGCCAGCAGCTTGGGAAGTGGCCTGTTCTACGAGCAGTACTTC.

CDR3 DNA: TGCGCCAGCAGTCAATTACGGGGGGGGGCAGAGACCCAGTACTTC. This codes for CASSQLRGGAETQYF. The chain uses TRBV23-1 and TRBJ2-5; 8 positions agree with TRBD2. TRBV23-1 is labeled an ORF, and its function is uncertain. This CDR3 contains 15 residues. Trimming cost V 1 base and J 4 bases; bases outside gene matches: 5.

The rearrangement uses TRBV5-1 and TRBJ2-7; the match to TRBD2 covers 12 bases. V lost 4 bases, J lost 1 base, and 6 bases stayed unmatched. CDR3 size: 16 residues. Germline V gene lookup returns CDR1 SGHRS and CDR2 YFSETQ. The CDR3 bases are TGCGCCAGCAGCCCGCGGACTAGCGGGATTTCCTACGAGCAGTACTTC. Its translation is CASSPRTSGISYEQYF. Full variable domain (remainder filled in from reference TRBV5-1 and TRBJ2-7): KAGVTQTPRYLIKTRGQQVTLSCSPISGHRSVSWYQQTPGQGLQFLFEYFSETQRNKGNFPGRFSGRQFSNSRSEMNVSTLELGDSALYLCASSPRTSGISYEQYFGPGTRLTVT.

The rearrangement uses TRBV6-1 and TRBJ1-3; TRBD1 matches 7 bases. J gave up 4 bases and V 4 bases, and 13 bases lay outside the gene matches. There are 17 residues in the CDR3. CDR1 MNHNS and CDR2 SASEGT come from the germline V gene. This CDR3 reads CASSAPSTGLRGNTIYF. CDR3 in DNA: TGTGCCAGCAGTGCTCCTTCGACAGGGCTGAGGGGAAACACCATATATTTT.

The V call is TRBV28, the J call TRBJ1-2; D call uncertain. V was shortened by 4 bases and J by 5 bases, with 17 bases between the two germline ends. Germline-derived CDR1 and CDR2 are MDHEN and SYDVKM. This CDR3 has 15 amino acids. The CDR3 DNA follows: TGTGCCAGCAGTTCCTGGACGGCAAGGGAGTATGGCTACACCTTC. This translates into CASSSWTAREYGYTF.

This clone was recorded a few times. V and J are TRBV27 and TRBJ2-7; tentative D call: TRBD2 (6 bases). V gave up 3 bases and J gave up 7 bases, with 13 bases separating them. The CDR3 spans 13 residues. The germline V gene has CDR1 MNHEY and CDR2 SMNVEV (reference sequence). As DNA, the CDR3 is TGTGCCAGCAGTTTCGGGGGATCCTGGGAGCAGTACTTC. This translates into CASSFGGSWEQYF.

The chain uses TRBV7-9 and TRBJ1-3; D unresolved. CDR3 length equals 15 residues. Trimming removed 2 bases from V and 3 bases from J, with 11 bases in between. Per the germline V gene, CDR1 is SEHNR and CDR2 is FQNEAQ (reference sequence). The DNA of the CDR3 is TGTGCCAGCAGCTTAAATCCGGGAGTTGGAAACACCATATATTTT. Translation: CASSLNPGVGNTIYF.